There are many counts of the clone carrying this TCR beta chain. What it recognizes is unknown. The data are from a study of T cell repertoires in cytomegalovirus infection. Germline assignment: CDR1 DFQATT and CDR2 SNEGSKA (reference sequence). The CDR3 is 16 amino acids. The V gene end was trimmed by 4 bases and the J gene end by 0 bases; junction bases not matched to a gene: 4. Each CDR3 protein gets one entry after TCRdb re-called the reads with MiXCR. There are 650,000 to 900,000 distinct CDR3 sequences in the sample; 32% occur only once, and around 11% lies in the top ten. The chain recombines TRBV20-1 with TRBJ2-1; TRBD2 agrees at 12 bases. This receptor was identified in a human donor in good health (CMV status not recorded). Some clones in this sample may be carry-over from other donors' samples. The sequencing here drew on cultured CD8+ T cells from PBMCs, taken from culture after CMV antigen stimulation. CDR3 in DNA: TGCAGTGCTAATGGACTAGCGGGGTACTCCTACAATGAGCAGTTCTTC. The encoded protein is CSANGLAGYSYNEQFF.